This T cell receptor beta chain comes out of a study of shared clonotypes between healthy human individuals. This clone was counted only a few times. Some clones are missing from TCRdb's copy, which holds only in-frame ones; the method was immunoSEQ multiplex PCR. The sample includes around 500,000 clones, around 79% of them seen just once. Per germline, CDR1 LNHDA and CDR2 SQIVND (reference sequence). V was pared by 7 bases and J by 4 bases, with 17 bases between. The CDR3 spans 15 residues. The specimen sequenced was PBMCs. The source is a middle-aged woman in good health. Some clones in this sample may be carry-over from other donors' samples. The J gene is TRBJ1-5, the V gene TRBV19; the D is unclear. The CDR3 sequence: CASKVGGGSNQPQHF. The CDR3 DNA reads TGTGCCAGTAAGGTTGGAGGAGGAAGTAATCAGCCCCAGCATTTT. Drawing the rest from reference TRBV19 and TRBJ1-5, the complete variable domain is DGGITQSPKYLFRKEGQNVTLSCEQNLNHDAMYWYRQDPGQGLRLIYYSQIVNDFQKGDIAEGYSVSREKKESFPLTVTSAQKNPTAFYLCASKVGGGSNQPQHFGDGTRLSIL.